At least ten counts were recorded for the clone carrying this TCR beta chain. The CDR3 has 15 amino acids. From germline, CDR1 is KGHSH and CDR2 LQKENI. V shed 0 bases and J 4 bases; nucleotides not matched to a gene: 1. The data stem from a study of T cells in Graves' hyperthyroidism and ophthalmopathy. The overall study: Blood was drawn when the patient was first diagnosed and still untreated.

Graves' hyperthyroidism showing no ophthalmopathy progression within 18 months was considered stable. Those with hyperthyroidism were 18 to 65 years old, newly diagnosed, and ill for under 2 months. Fresh peripheral blood, about 9.9 ml, yielded the PBMCs. Amplification of TCR beta CDR3 regions was performed using RNA transcripts as template. A set of HTBI primers served as the primers for a first-round RT-PCR of the TCR CDR3. TCRdb redid the calling of the multiplex PCR reads with MiXCR, one entry per CDR3 protein. The repertoire holds a few hundred thousand distinct CDR3 sequences, around a sixth seen once, with roughly 7.4% in the top ten.

This clonotype was sampled from a woman aged 18-29 years with Graves' hyperthyroidism. Input material: blood. The chain recombines TRBV18 with TRBJ2-2; 8 bases are shared with TRBD1. In nucleotides, the CDR3 is TGTGCCAGCTCACCACCGGGACAGGCCACCGGGGAGCTGTTTTTT. Translated, it gives CASSPPGQATGELFF.